This record covers a single TCR beta chain. Antigen: not known. TCRdb keeps only in-frame clones here, not all; method: immunoSEQ multiplex PCR. The table has more than 30,000 clones, 66% seen once. The V and J ends lost 3 bases and 4 bases respectively, with 14 bases between them. The CDR3 runs to 15 residues. CDR1 and CDR2 from the germline V gene are MDHEN and SYDVKM. In the ViraFEST assay, antigen-specific CD4+ clonotypes were identified by expansion after peptide-pool stimulation. Culture lasted roughly 9 days before CD4+ T cell isolation. Vaccinated participants had no history of SARS-CoV-2 infection and tested negative for nucleocapsid antibodies. Half-medium replacement with IL-2 medium occurred on days 3 and 7. The entry originates in a study of vaccination effects on CD4 cells after COVID-19. Background on the study: Each participant was administered two doses of either the BNT162b2 or the mRNA-1273 vaccine.

Study-level results: Small numbers of convalescent patients limited the study. It also lacked early post-infection timepoints. Clones arising from infection and from vaccination showed marked clonal contraction late after vaccination.

The chain recombines TRBV28 with TRBJ2-3, with TRBD2 as a possible D gene (6 bases). This specimen consisted of CD4+ T cells from PBMCs cultured with HCoV-OC43 spike peptides, obtained before COVID-19 vaccination. The subset denotes: HCoV-OC43 spike overlapping peptide pool stimulation. This sequence originates from a human donor who received a COVID-19 vaccine. CDR3 nucleotides: TGTGCCAGCAGTTTGGGCGGGAATCTCCCAGATACGCAGTATTTT. It is translated as CASSLGGNLPDTQYF.